This T cell receptor beta chain was recorded in a study of beta chain features in type 1 diabetes. Turning to this clone: Its antigen is unidentified.

Study conclusions and caveats: Shortening that was moderate but significant affected the TCRB CDR3s of Type 1 diabetes patients in all four CD4+ subsets.

Every bit of the isolated RNA underwent reverse transcription, so sequencing read expressed TCRB transcripts. TCRdb's copy holds only in-frame clones and misses some; the assay was immunoSEQ multiplex PCR. The repertoire holds 600,000 to 750,000 clones, with 12% as singletons. The TCR was taken from a man aged 25-45 years with type 1 diabetes. Sequenced sample: naive CD4+ T cells from blood.

The CDR3 DNA sequence: TGTGCCTGGAGTGTATATTCGTACACCGGGGAGCTGTTTTTT. It encodes CAWSVYSYTGELFF. The V call is TRBV30, the J call TRBJ2-2, with D hard to call. The germline V and J ends were trimmed by 0 bases and 3 bases, with 8 bases remaining between them. In germline, CDR1 is GTSNPN, CDR2 SVGIG (reference sequence). The CDR3 has 14 amino acids.